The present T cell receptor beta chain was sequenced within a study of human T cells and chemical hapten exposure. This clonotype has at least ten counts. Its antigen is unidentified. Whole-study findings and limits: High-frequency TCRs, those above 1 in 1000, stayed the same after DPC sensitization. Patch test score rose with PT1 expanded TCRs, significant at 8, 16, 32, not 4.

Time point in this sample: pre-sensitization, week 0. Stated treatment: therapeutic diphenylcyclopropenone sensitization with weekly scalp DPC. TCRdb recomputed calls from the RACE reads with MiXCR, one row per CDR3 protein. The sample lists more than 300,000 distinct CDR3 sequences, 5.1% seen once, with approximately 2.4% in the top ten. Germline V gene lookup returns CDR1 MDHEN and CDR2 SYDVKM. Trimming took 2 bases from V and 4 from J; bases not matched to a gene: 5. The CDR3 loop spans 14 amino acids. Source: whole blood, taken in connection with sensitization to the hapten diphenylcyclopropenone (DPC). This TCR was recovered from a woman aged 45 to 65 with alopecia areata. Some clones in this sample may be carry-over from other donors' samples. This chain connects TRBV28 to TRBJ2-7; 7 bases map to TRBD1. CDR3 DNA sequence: TGTGCCAGCAGTTTACCGGGACAGAATTACGAGCAGTACTTC. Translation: CASSLPGQNYEQYF.